The rows below give T cell receptor beta chains drawn from one sample of a study of T cell responses to AZD1222 COVID-19 vaccine. Profiled with immunoSEQ multiplex PCR; TCRdb holds only in-frame clones, not every one. Of 150,000 to 180,000 clones listed, roughly nine tenths are singletons. Here the sequenced sample was peripheral blood, taken on day 0 of AZD1222 vaccination. These receptors all stem from an adult in good health. The CDR3 runs from the conserved cysteine through the conserved F or W. D genes are given only for firm matches. Clone size is shown for a subset of rows, as once, few, many or a class of expanded clone.

d_call clone_size cdr3_length j_call v_call cdr3_aa cdr3_nt
TRBD1 . 14 TRBJ1-2 TRBV5-1 CASSLETGGDGYTF TGCGCCAGCAGCTTGGAGACAGGGGGCGATGGCTACACCTTC
. . 11 TRBJ2-7 TRBV5-6 CASSSRYEQYF TGTGCCAGCAGCAGCCGCTACGAGCAGTACTTC
TRBD2 . 15 TRBJ2-1 TRBV9 CASSATSGSYNEQFF TGTGCCAGCAGCGCGACTAGCGGGTCCTACAATGAGCAGTTCTTC
TRBD1 . 14 TRBJ2-5 TRBV27 CASRGQGSGETQYF TGTGCCAGCAGAGGACAGGGGAGTGGGGAGACCCAGTACTTC
TRBD2 once 15 TRBJ2-7 TRBV19 CASSISGRLSGEQYF TGTGCCAGTAGTATTAGCGGGAGGTTATCCGGCGAGCAGTACTTC
. . 14 TRBJ1-6 TRBV28 CASSSGRFNSPLHF TGTGCCAGCAGTTCGGGACGATTTAATTCACCCCTCCACTTT
TRBD1 . 15 TRBJ1-5 TRBV6-4 CASSPGTGDNQPQHF TGTGCCAGCAGTCCTGGGACAGGGGACAATCAGCCCCAGCATTTT
TRBD1 . 14 TRBJ2-2 TRBV24-1 CATDGQGGGGELFF TGTGCCACCGATGGACAGGGAGGCGGCGGGGAGCTGTTTTTT
TRBD2 . 15 TRBJ2-1 TRBV4-2 CASSQSSGRANEQFF TGTGCCAGCAGCCAATCCAGCGGGAGGGCCAATGAGCAGTTCTTC
. . 14 TRBJ2-7 TRBV5-5 CASSLLQVSYEQYF TGTGCCAGCAGCTTGTTGCAGGTGTCCTACGAGCAGTACTTC
TRBD1 . 15 TRBJ2-7 TRBV5-4 CASSRRDRVSYEQYF TGTGCCAGCAGCCGCCGGGACAGAGTCTCCTACGAGCAGTACTTC
TRBD1 . 14 TRBJ2-7 TRBV10-3 CAISADRGVYEQYF TGTGCCATCAGTGCAGACAGGGGAGTCTACGAGCAGTACTTC
TRBD1 . 14 TRBJ2-7 TRBV4-2 CASSQTDRANEQYF TGTGCCAGCAGCCAAACGGACAGGGCTAACGAGCAGTACTTC
. . 12 TRBJ2-7 TRBV27 CASSFGEFEQYF TGTGCCAGCAGTTTCGGGGAATTCGAGCAGTACTTC
TRBD1 . 18 TRBJ2-1 TRBV10-3 CAISESVFSGGNYNEQFF TGTGCCATCAGTGAGTCGGTGTTTTCAGGGGGAAACTACAATGAGCAGTTCTTC
. . 15 TRBJ1-4 TRBV4-2 CASSPIRGSNEKLFF TGTGCCAGCAGCCCGATCCGGGGGTCTAATGAAAAACTGTTTTTT
. . 13 TRBJ2-5 TRBV14 CASSQDVGETQYF TGTGCCAGCAGCCAAGACGTAGGAGAGACCCAGTACTTC
TRBD1 . 14 TRBJ1-5 TRBV28 CASSEDRGFQPQHF TGTGCCAGCAGTGAAGACAGGGGTTTTCAGCCCCAGCATTTT
TRBD1 . 16 TRBJ2-7 TRBV4-3 CASSRTPGQGVNEQYF TGCGCCAGCAGCCGAACCCCGGGACAGGGTGTCAACGAGCAGTACTTC
TRBD1 . 13 TRBJ2-1 TRBV19 CATRQGRFNEQFF TGTGCCACCCGACAGGGTAGATTCAATGAGCAGTTCTTC
. . 16 TRBJ1-1 TRBV25-1 CASSGPRGAVTSEAFF TGTGCCAGCAGTGGCCCCAGGGGCGCCGTGACGTCTGAAGCTTTCTTT
. . 15 TRBJ2-7 TRBV28 CASMTEGRGSYEQYF TGTGCCAGCATGACGGAGGGCCGAGGATCCTACGAGCAGTACTTC
. few 14 TRBJ2-5 TRBV6-2/TRBV6-3 CASSPGQEVETQYF TGTGCCAGCAGTCCGGGTCAGGAGGTGGAGACCCAGTACTTC
. few 13 TRBJ1-2 TRBV12-3/TRBV12-4 CASSTTSSYGYTF TGTGCCAGCAGTACGACTTCCTCCTATGGCTACACCTTC
TRBD1 few 13 TRBJ1-1 TRBV25-1 CASTRDSYTEAFF TGTGCCAGCACCCGGGACAGCTACACTGAAGCTTTCTTT
. . 14 TRBJ2-1 TRBV9 CASSVVGHPHGQFF TGTGCCAGCAGCGTAGTTGGTCACCCCCATGGGCAGTTCTTC
. . 13 TRBJ2-3 TRBV7-9 CASSSSTIRYLYF TGTGCCAGCAGCTCGTCGACTATACGTTACTTGTATTTT
TRBD1 . 16 TRBJ2-7 TRBV6-2/TRBV6-3 CASSQRPGQGIYEQYF TGTGCCAGCAGCCAACGACCGGGACAGGGGATCTACGAGCAGTACTTC
. . 13 TRBJ2-1 TRBV28 CASILSGLDEQFF TGTGCCAGCATCCTGTCAGGGTTGGATGAGCAGTTCTTC
. . 13 TRBJ1-3 TRBV6-1 CASNFGRGNTIYF TGTGCCAGCAATTTCGGGCGGGGAAACACCATATATTTT
TRBD1 few 18 TRBJ2-6 TRBV3-1/TRBV3-2 CASSPGQSSLSGANVLTF TGTGCCAGCAGCCCGGGACAGAGTTCTCTCTCTGGGGCCAACGTCCTGACTTTC
TRBD1 . 13 TRBJ1-4 TRBV20-1 CSASHRGLGKLFF TGCAGTGCTAGTCACAGGGGTTTAGGAAAACTGTTTTTT
TRBD2 . 16 TRBJ2-1 TRBV7-3 CASRSRTSGSRNEQFF TGTGCCAGCAGATCCCGGACTAGCGGGAGTCGCAATGAGCAGTTCTTC
TRBD1 . 14 TRBJ1-2 TRBV9 CASSARDSRRGYTF TGTGCCAGCAGCGCCCGGGACAGCCGTAGGGGCTACACCTTC
TRBD2 once 14 TRBJ2-7 TRBV2 CASSASSGVYEQYF TGTGCCAGCAGTGCTTCTAGCGGGGTCTACGAGCAGTACTTC
TRBD1 once 15 TRBJ1-1 TRBV13 CASSFNDRGGTEAFF TGTGCCAGCAGCTTTAATGACAGGGGCGGCACTGAAGCTTTCTTT
. . 16 TRBJ2-5 TRBV24-1 CATIDPGRIRQETQYF TGTGCCACCATCGATCCGGGACGGATCCGCCAAGAGACCCAGTACTTC
. . 15 TRBJ2-2 TRBV9 CASSALQGPTGELFF TGTGCCAGCAGCGCCCTACAGGGTCCCACCGGGGAGCTGTTTTTT
. few 14 TRBJ1-4 TRBV7-2 CASSRTATNEKLFF TGTGCCAGCAGCCGGACAGCAACTAATGAAAAACTGTTTTTT
. once 12 TRBJ2-2 TRBV5-1 CASSSRTGELFF TGCGCCAGCAGCTCGAGGACCGGGGAGCTGTTTTTT
TRBD2 . 17 TRBJ2-7 TRBV2 CASKLGLAGLGSYEQYF TGTGCCAGCAAGCTGGGACTAGCGGGACTGGGGTCCTACGAGCAGTACTTC
TRBD1 . 13 TRBJ1-3 TRBV5-1 CASSWDRGNTIYF TGCGCCAGCAGCTGGGACAGGGGAAACACCATATATTTT
TRBD1 . 16 TRBJ2-3 TRBV11-2 CASSPSSTGVTDTQYF TGTGCCAGCAGCCCGAGTTCGACAGGGGTCACAGATACGCAGTATTTT